This T cell receptor (beta chain) emerged from a study of blood T cell repertoires in COVID-19. Study-level background: Researchers got acute and convalescent COVID-19 samples from the United States, Italy and Spain.

Germline values: CDR1 DFQATT, CDR2 SNEGSKA (reference sequence). Deletions cut 8 bases from V and 9 bases from J, with 16 bases between. The CDR3 totals 11 residues. The protocol was immunoSEQ multiplex PCR, while the TCRdb copy is restricted to in-frame clones and leaves out a portion. The sample yields about 59,000 clones, roughly four fifths seen once. The sequencing input was peripheral blood. The TCR was taken from a human donor in a cohort sampled during active COVID-19. This sequence joins TRBV20-1 and TRBJ1-2; perhaps TRBD1 as D (6 bases). The CDR3 is CSPIPGESYTF. In DNA form, the CDR3 reads TGCAGTCCGATACCAGGGGAAAGCTACACCTTC.